The present TCR beta chain was sequenced within a study of PD-1 blockade in classical Hodgkin lymphoma. Study-wide results and caveats: Diversity in CD4+ TCRs, unlike that measured in CD8+ TCRs, had risen significantly by C4D1. Reports described newly diagnosed patients as having lower baseline TCR diversity than healthy donors.

With respect to this clone: Its specificity is unknown.

Sequenced by immunoSEQ multiplex PCR; TCRdb stores in-frame clones only, minus some. This table holds about 44,000 clones, 60% to 75% found once. V lost 5 bases and J lost 6; bases outside the gene matches: 6. CDR1 and CDR2 (germline): SGHTA, FQGNSA. The length of the CDR3 is 15 residues. Time point denoted: cycle 4 day 1 (C4D1), after 5 to 7 weeks of nivolumab. Each and every patient relapsed after autologous stem cell transplantation, and patients got differing brentuximab vedotin exposure. Each best response was a complete response, a partial response or progressive disease. This chain connects TRBV7-2 to TRBJ2-1; 11 bases are a match to TRBD2. The starting material was peripheral blood mononuclear cells (PBMCs), obtained before the fourth cycle of nivolumab. The clonotype originates from a human donor with classical Hodgkin lymphoma. Here the CDR3 reads CASSKGLAVINEQFF. CDR3 bases: TGTGCCAGCAGCAAGGGACTAGCGGTGATCAATGAGCAGTTCTTC.